This paragraph covers one T cell receptor (beta chain) sequence. Antigen: not known. This entry belongs to a study of T-cell memory formation after mild COVID-19. Findings and caveats of the study: Pre-infection memory held some responding clones, suggesting pre-existing cross-reactive T cells responded.

In TCRdb, the 5' RACE reads were re-called with MiXCR into one record per CDR3 protein. The table has some 300,000 distinct CDR3 sequences, 20% to 25% seen once. Germline values: CDR1 SGHTA, CDR2 FQGNSA. This CDR3 region has 17 residues. With V trimmed by 5 bases and J by 9 bases, 15 bases remained unmatched. The chain carries TRBV7-2 and TRBJ2-5, with TRBD2 matching over 13 bases. The material sequenced was PBMCs or a T cell subset sorted from them (not recorded which). This receptor was identified in a man aged 18 to 29 who had mild COVID-19 (a few samples of this study predate the infection). Cell type and time point are not known. CDR3 amino acids: CASSPGLAGASDGAQYF. The CDR3 DNA reads as TGTGCCAGCAGCCCCGGACTAGCGGGGGCCTCAGATGGAGCCCAGTACTTC.